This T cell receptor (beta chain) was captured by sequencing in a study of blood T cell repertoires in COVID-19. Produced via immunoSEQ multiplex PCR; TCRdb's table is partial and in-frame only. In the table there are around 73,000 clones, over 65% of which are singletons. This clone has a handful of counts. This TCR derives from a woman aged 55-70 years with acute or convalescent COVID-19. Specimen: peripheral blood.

For the CDR3, the DNA is TGTGCCAGCCTATCGAGGACAGGGGGCTTAGGAACTAATGAAAAACTGTTTTTT. This gives the protein CASLSRTGGLGTNEKLFF. The chain couples TRBV14 to TRBJ1-4; 11 positions match TRBD1. This CDR3 is 18 amino acids long. Germline CDR1 is SGHDN and CDR2 is FVKESK. The J segment lost 1 base and the V segment lost 8 bases, leaving 12 bases of the junction unmatched.